This TCR beta chain stems from a study of T cells after yellow fever vaccination. Study results and caveats: It was a small share of clonotypes that appeared in both CD4 and CD8 compartments. Most primary-vaccination clones reappeared after the booster (about 97% CD4, roughly 88% CD8). Faster peaking, at day 5 versus 15, marked a secondary response that was weaker.

CDR1 and CDR2 from the germline V gene are MNHEY and SVGAGI. Trimming removed 2 bases at V and 8 bases at J, with 10 bases between. The CDR3 has 13 residues. TCRdb reprocessed the 5' RACE reads with MiXCR, giving one entry per CDR3 protein. The table lists under 300,000 distinct CDR3 sequences, roughly 13% of them singletons, with 0.4% to 0.55% in the top ten. About this clonotype itself: The antigen is undetermined.

This clonotype originated in a man aged 30-40 years who received the YFV17D yellow fever vaccine. The sequencing here drew on CD4+ T cells sorted from PBMCs, taken 45 days after the yellow fever booster vaccination. The chain carries TRBV6-5 and TRBJ2-4, with D tentatively TRBD1 (5 bases). DNA of the CDR3: TGTGCCAGCAGTTACGACAGCAGGGACATTCAGTACTTC. Amino acid sequence: CASSYDSRDIQYF.